Described below is a single T cell receptor beta chain sequence and its context. The antigen remains undetermined. This sample is part of a study of T cells in Graves' hyperthyroidism and ophthalmopathy. Study-wide results and caveats: Most clonotypes expanded in thyroid above 0.001 were likewise present in blood.

For the diagnoses, clinical symptoms, serum thyroxine and TRAb, thyroid ultrasound and orbital computed tomography were used. This blood was taken when hyperthyroidism was first diagnosed, before any ophthalmopathy symptoms existed. RNA transcripts were the template for amplifying TCR beta CDR3 regions. TCR CDR3 regions were first amplified by RT-PCR with HTBI primers. TCRdb fed the multiplex PCR reads into MiXCR, producing one record per CDR3 protein. This sample has fewer than 450,000 distinct CDR3 sequences, with about a sixth found just once. This sequence was found in a woman between 25 and 40 years old with Graves' hyperthyroidism that later progressed to Graves' ophthalmopathy. Sequencing was done on a sample of blood.

The CDR3 reads CSARGGGDEQFF. For the CDR3, the DNA is TGCAGTGCTAGGGGGGGGGGAGACGAGCAGTTCTTC. The V gene is TRBV20-1, the J gene TRBJ2-1; 7 nucleotides match TRBD2. This CDR3 spans 12 amino acids. Germline assignment: CDR1 DFQATT and CDR2 SNEGSKA (reference sequence). V was clipped by 3 bases and J by 10 bases; unmatched bases: 6.